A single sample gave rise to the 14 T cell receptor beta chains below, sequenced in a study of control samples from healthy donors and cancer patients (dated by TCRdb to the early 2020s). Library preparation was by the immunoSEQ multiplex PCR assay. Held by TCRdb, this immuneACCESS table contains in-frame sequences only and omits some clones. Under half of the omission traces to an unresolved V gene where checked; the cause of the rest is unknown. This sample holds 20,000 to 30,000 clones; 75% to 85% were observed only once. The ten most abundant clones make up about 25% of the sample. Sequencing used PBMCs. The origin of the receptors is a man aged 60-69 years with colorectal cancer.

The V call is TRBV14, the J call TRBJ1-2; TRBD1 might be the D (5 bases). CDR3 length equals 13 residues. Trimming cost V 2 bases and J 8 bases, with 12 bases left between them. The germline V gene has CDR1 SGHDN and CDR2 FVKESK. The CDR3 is CASSQSRVHGYTF. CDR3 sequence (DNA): TGTGCCAGCAGCCAAAGCAGGGTGCACGGCTACACCTTC.

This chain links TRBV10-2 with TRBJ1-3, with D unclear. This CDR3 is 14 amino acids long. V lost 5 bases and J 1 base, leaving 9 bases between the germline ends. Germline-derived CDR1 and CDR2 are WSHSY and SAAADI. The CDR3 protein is CASSWTESGNTIYF. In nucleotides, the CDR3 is TGCGCCAGCAGTTGGACGGAGTCTGGAAACACCATATATTTT.

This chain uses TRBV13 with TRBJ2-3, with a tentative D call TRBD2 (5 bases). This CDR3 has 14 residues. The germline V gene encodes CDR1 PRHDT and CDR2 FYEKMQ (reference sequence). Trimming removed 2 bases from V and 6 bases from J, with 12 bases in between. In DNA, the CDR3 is TGTGCCAGCAGCTTAACTAGATGGTCGGATACGCAGTATTTT. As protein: CASSLTRWSDTQYF.

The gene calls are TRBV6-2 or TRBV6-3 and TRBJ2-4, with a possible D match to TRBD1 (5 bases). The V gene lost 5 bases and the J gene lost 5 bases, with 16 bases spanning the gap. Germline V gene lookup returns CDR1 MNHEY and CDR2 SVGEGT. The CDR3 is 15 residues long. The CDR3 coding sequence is TGTGCCAGCAGTCCCGCGCCAGGGCCTCAAAACATTCAGTACTTC. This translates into CASSPAPGPQNIQYF.

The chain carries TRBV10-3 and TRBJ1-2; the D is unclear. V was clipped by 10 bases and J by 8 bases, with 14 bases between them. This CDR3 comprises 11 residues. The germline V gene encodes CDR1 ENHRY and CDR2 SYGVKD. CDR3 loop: CATQAETGYTF. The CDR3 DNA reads TGTGCCACCCAGGCTGAGACGGGCTACACCTTC.

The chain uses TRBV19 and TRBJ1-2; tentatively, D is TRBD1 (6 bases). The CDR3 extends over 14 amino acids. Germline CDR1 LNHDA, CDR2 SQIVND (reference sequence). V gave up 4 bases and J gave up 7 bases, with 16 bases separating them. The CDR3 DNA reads TGTGCCAGTAGTAGAGATGGGGGCAGGTTTGGCTACACCTTC. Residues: CASSRDGGRFGYTF.

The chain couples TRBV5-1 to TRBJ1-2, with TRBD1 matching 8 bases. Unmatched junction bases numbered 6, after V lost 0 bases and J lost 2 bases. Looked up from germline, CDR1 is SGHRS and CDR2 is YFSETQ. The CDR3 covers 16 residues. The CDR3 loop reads CASSLGGQGRNYGYTF. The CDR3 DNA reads TGCGCCAGCAGCTTGGGTGGACAGGGAAGGAACTATGGCTACACCTTC.

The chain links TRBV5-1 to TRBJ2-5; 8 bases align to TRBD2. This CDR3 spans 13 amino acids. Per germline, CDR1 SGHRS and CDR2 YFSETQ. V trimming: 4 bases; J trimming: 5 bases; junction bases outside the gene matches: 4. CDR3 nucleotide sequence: TGCGCCAGCAGCCCGGGAGGGCTGGAGACCCAGTACTTC. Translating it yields CASSPGGLETQYF.

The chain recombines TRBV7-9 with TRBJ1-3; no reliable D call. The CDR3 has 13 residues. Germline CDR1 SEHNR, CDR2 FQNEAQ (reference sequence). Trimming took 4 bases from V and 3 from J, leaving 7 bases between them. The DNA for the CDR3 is TGTGCCAGCAGCTCTTGGAGTGGAAACACCATATATTTT. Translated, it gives CASSSWSGNTIYF.

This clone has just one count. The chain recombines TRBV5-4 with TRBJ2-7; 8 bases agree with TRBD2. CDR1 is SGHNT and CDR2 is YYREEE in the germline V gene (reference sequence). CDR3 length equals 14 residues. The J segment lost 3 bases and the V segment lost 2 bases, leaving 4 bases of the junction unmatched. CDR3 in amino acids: CASSLAGADYEQYF. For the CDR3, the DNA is TGTGCCAGCAGCTTAGCGGGGGCCGACTACGAGCAGTACTTC.

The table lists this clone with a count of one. The CDR3 region is CASSQDRHEAFF. The CDR3 nucleotides read TGTGCCAGCAGCCAAGACAGACATGAAGCTTTCTTT. This rearrangement joins TRBV3-1 (or the pseudogene TRBV3-2) to TRBJ1-1, with no clear D. V was trimmed by 0 bases and J by 7 bases, leaving 6 bases between them. The CDR3 spans 12 residues. Germline CDR1 is LGHDT and CDR2 is YNNKEL (reference sequence).

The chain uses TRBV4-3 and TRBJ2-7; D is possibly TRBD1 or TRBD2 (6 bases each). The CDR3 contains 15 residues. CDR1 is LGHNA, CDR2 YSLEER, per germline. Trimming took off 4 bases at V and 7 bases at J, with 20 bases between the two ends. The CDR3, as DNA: TGCGCCAGCAGCCGCGAACTAGGGGGGCTTGGGGAGCAGTACGTC. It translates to CASSRELGGLGEQYV.

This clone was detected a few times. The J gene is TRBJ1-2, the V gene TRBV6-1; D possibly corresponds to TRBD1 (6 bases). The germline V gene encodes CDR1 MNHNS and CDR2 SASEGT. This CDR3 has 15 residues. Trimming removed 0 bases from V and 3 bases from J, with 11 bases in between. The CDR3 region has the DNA TGTGCCAGCAGTGAAGCGAAAACAGGGTACTATGGCTACACCTTC. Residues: CASSEAKTGYYGYTF.

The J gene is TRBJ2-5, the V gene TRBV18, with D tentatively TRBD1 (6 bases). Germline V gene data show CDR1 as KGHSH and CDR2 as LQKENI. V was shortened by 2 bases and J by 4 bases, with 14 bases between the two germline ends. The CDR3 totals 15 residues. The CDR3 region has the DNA TGTGCCAGCTCACCAGTGCAGGGGCGGCTAGAGACCCAGTACTTC. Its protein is CASSPVQGRLETQYF.